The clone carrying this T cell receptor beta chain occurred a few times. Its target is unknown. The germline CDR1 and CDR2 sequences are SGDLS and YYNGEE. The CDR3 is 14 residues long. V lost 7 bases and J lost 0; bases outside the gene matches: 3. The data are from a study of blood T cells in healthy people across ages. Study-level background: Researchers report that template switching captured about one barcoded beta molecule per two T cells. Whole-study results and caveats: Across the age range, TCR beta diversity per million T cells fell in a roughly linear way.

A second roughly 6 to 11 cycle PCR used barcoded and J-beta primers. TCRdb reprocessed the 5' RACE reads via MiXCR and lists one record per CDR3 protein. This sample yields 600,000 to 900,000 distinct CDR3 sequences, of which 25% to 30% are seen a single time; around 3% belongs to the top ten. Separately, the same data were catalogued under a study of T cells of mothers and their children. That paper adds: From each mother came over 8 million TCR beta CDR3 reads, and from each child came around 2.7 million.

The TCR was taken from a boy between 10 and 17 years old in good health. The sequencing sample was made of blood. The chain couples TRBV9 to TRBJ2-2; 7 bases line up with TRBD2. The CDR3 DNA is TGTGCCAGCTGCGGACTAGCGAACACCGGGGAGCTGTTTTTT. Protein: CASCGLANTGELFF.